Listed below are T cell receptor beta chains from one sample, sequenced in a study of shared T cell receptors in the human thymus. Clones were sequenced by immunoSEQ multiplex PCR, and TCRdb holds only the in-frame ones, with some missing. The sample has roughly 710,000 clones; 80% to 90% are singletons. These data also featured in a second study, about human thymus T cells.

Sequencing was performed on thymocytes. The receptors here all came from a girl under three years old with a congenital heart defect. The CDR3 runs from the conserved cysteine through the conserved F or W. A D gene is named only where the DNA matches it firmly. Size tells how often a clone was seen (once, few, many) or the class of an expanded clone, and some rows leave it out.

V gene,clone size,D gene,J gene,CDR3 DNA,CDR3 protein
TRBV4-3,-,TRBD1,TRBJ1-5,TGCGCCAGCAGCCCTTACCCGGGACAGGAGGATCAGCCCCAGCATTTT,CASSPYPGQEDQPQHF
TRBV12-2,-,-,TRBJ2-4,TGTGCAAGTCGCTCCTCAGCGGGGGGGGTTTTAAACATTCAGTACTTC,CASRSSAGGVLNIQYF
TRBV2,-,-,TRBJ1-2,TGTGCCAGCAGTGACAGGGGTTATGGCTACACCTTC,CASSDRGYGYTF
TRBV9,-,TRBD1,TRBJ1-1,TGTGCCAGCAGCCCGAACCCCACAGGGGGCCTCGATGGCACTGAAGCTTTCTTT,CASSPNPTGGLDGTEAFF
TRBV6-5,-,TRBD1,TRBJ1-2,TGTGCCAGCAGTTACAGAGGGGGCAGGGTAACTGGCTACACCTTC,CASSYRGGRVTGYTF
TRBV7-6,once,-,TRBJ2-1,TGTGCCAGCAGCTTAGAGAGAGGGGGGGGGAACAATGAGCAGTTCTTC,CASSLERGGGNNEQFF
TRBV18,-,TRBD1,TRBJ2-7,TGTGCCAGCTCACCGGTCGGGACAGACGAACTCCCCGGGTACGAGCAGTACTTC,CASSPVGTDELPGYEQYF
TRBV7-9,few,TRBD2,TRBJ2-3,TGTGCCAGCAGCTGGGGCGGGCTAGCGGGGGATAATACGCAGTATTTT,CASSWGGLAGDNTQYF
TRBV6-5,once,-,TRBJ1-6,TGTGCCAGCAGTCCCCGGACCGCGGGGAATTCACCCCTCCACTTT,CASSPRTAGNSPLHF
TRBV14,-,TRBD1,TRBJ1-2,TGTGCCAGCAGCCAAGCCGTCACACAACAGGGGGCTACTAACTATGGCTACACCTTC,CASSQAVTQQGATNYGYTF